This paragraph covers one T cell receptor beta chain sequence. TCRdb fed the 5' RACE reads into MiXCR, producing one record per CDR3 protein. The data hold 500,000 to 650,000 distinct CDR3 sequences, with about 20% observed a single time. The data were taken from a study of T-cell memory formation after mild COVID-19. CDR1 and CDR2 from the germline V gene are LGHNA and YSLEER. This CDR3 is built from 18 residues. Trimming at V came to 0 bases and at J to 3 bases, leaving 10 bases not matched to a gene. The TCR was taken from an adult woman who had mild COVID-19 (a few samples of this study predate the infection). Cell type and time point are not known. Sequencing was carried out using PBMCs or a T cell subset sorted from them (not recorded which). The chain uses TRBV4-3 and TRBJ2-7; TRBD2 agrees at 11 bases. Here the CDR3 reads CASSQDHLAGGASYEQYF. DNA for the CDR3: TGCGCCAGCAGCCAAGATCATCTAGCGGGAGGCGCTAGCTACGAGCAGTACTTC.